A single sample gave rise to the 2 T cell receptor beta chains below, sequenced in a study of identical twins. TCRdb called the 5' RACE reads again in MiXCR, with one record for every CDR3 protein. The repertoire holds hundreds of thousands of distinct CDR3 sequences, with about 20% as singletons. These sequences were also reported in another study, on T cells expressing NK-cell markers.

The sample was PBMCs. Receptors were obtained from a woman younger than 35 in good health.

This clonotype was found many times. V gene TRBV7-8 combines with J gene TRBJ1-2, with TRBD1 as a possible D gene (5 bases). The CDR3 sequence is 15 residues long. Trimming stripped 5 bases from V and 3 bases from J, with 16 bases between. CDR1 is SGHVS, CDR2 FQNEAQ, per germline. The CDR3 nucleotides are TGTGCCAGCAGCCTCACCGGGGGGGGAGACTATGGCTACACCTTC. Translation: CASSLTGGGDYGYTF. Drawing the rest from reference TRBV7-8 and TRBJ1-2, the complete variable domain is GAGVSQSPRYKVAKRGQDVALRCDPISGHVSLFWYQQALGQGPEFLTYFQNEAQLDKSGLPSDRFFAERPEGSVSTLKIQRTQQEDSAVYLCASSLTGGGDYGYTFGSGTRLTVV.

The CDR3 sequence: CASSSLLANTEAFF. The CDR3 DNA reads as TGTGCCAGCAGTTCCCTTTTGGCGAACACTGAAGCTTTCTTT. The V and J genes are TRBV12-3 or TRBV12-4 and TRBJ1-1, with no clear D. This CDR3 spans 14 amino acids. The germline V and J ends were trimmed by 4 bases and 1 base, with 10 bases remaining between them.